Listed below are T cell receptor beta chains from one sample, sequenced in a study of circulating tumor DNA in untreated peripheral T-cell lymphoma. Repertoires were generated with immunoSEQ multiplex PCR, while TCRdb's copy carries only in-frame clones and drops some. The sample yields some 7,000 clones, around four fifths seen once. Input material: tumor tissue. The receptors stem from a human donor with peripheral T-cell lymphoma. CDR3s include the opening cysteine and the closing phenylalanine or tryptophan. The D gene is left open where the match is weak. Size tells how often a clone was seen (once, few, many) or the class of an expanded clone, and some rows leave it out.

>TRBD1|-|TRBJ2-7|TRBV6-8
CASSFGGQGYEQYF
TGTGCCAGCAGTTTTGGGGGACAGGGTTACGAGCAGTACTTC
>TRBD1|-|TRBJ1-4|TRBV6-8
CASRNRGRGKLFF
TGTGCCAGCAGAAACAGGGGGCGCGGAAAACTGTTTTTT
>-|-|TRBJ1-1|TRBV6-8
CASSYFQTNTEAFF
TGTGCCAGCAGTTACTTTCAGACGAACACTGAAGCTTTCTTT
>-|-|TRBJ2-6|TRBV18
CASSPPVKLSGANVLTF
TGTGCCAGCTCACCACCGGTGAAGCTCTCTGGGGCCAACGTCCTGACTTTC
>-|-|TRBJ1-5|TRBV30
CAWSVGSRSNQPQHF
TGTGCCTGGAGTGTAGGGTCGAGGAGCAATCAGCCCCAGCATTTT
>TRBD2|-|TRBJ2-3|TRBV19
CASSNRGGRTRGDTQYF
TGTGCCAGTAGCAATCGCGGCGGGAGGACTCGGGGAGATACGCAGTATTTT
>-|-|TRBJ2-2|TRBV29-1
CSVDGGQTNTGELFF
TGCAGCGTTGATGGAGGACAGACGAACACCGGGGAGCTGTTTTTT
>-|few|TRBJ2-7|TRBV15
CATSREGKGERDEQYF
TGTGCCACCAGCAGAGAAGGAAAAGGGGAGAGGGACGAGCAGTACTTC
>-|-|TRBJ2-5|TRBV18
CASSKGWETQYF
TGTGCCAGCTCAAAGGGGTGGGAGACCCAGTACTTC
>-|-|TRBJ1-5|TRBV6-8
CASSTKWGFNQPQHF
TGTGCCAGCAGTACCAAGTGGGGGTTCAATCAGCCCCAGCATTTT
>-|-|TRBJ2-3|TRBV19
CASSIGTAGFTDTQYF
TGTGCTAGTAGTATCGGAACAGCCGGGTTTACAGATACGCAGTATTTT
>-|-|TRBJ2-5|TRBV6-8
CASSYLDYQETQYF
TGTGCCAGCAGTTACTTAGATTACCAAGAGACCCAGTACTTC
>-|-|TRBJ1-2|TRBV29-1
CSVEGEGNYGYTF
TGCAGCGTTGAAGGTGAAGGGAACTATGGCTACACCTTC
>TRBD1|few|TRBJ1-5|TRBV28
CASSSDRVNQPQHF
TGTGCCAGCAGCAGCGACAGGGTCAATCAGCCCCAGCATTTT
>-|-|TRBJ2-5|TRBV7-6
CASSLGLARELWETQYF
TGTGCCAGCAGCTTGGGCTTAGCGAGAGAGCTATGGGAGACCCAGTACTTC
>-|medium-sized|TRBJ2-3|TRBV28
CASSLGTHGKGKADTQYF
TGTGCCAGCAGTTTGGGTACTCACGGGAAGGGGAAGGCAGATACGCAGTATTTT
>-|-|TRBJ1-2|TRBV14
CASSLLIGEAPNYGYTF
TGTGCCAGCAGCCTATTGATCGGCGAGGCCCCTAACTATGGCTACACCTTC
>-|-|TRBJ2-1|TRBV6-1
CASSEEGSWSYNEQFF
TGTGCCAGCAGTGAAGAAGGGTCGTGGTCCTACAATGAGCAGTTCTTC
>-|-|TRBJ1-3|TRBV9
CASSLPDRGDTIYF
TGTGCCAGCAGCCTCCCCGATCGCGGGGACACCATATATTTT
>-|-|TRBJ2-5|TRBV2
CASSDEQELWQETQYF
TGTGCCAGCAGTGATGAACAGGAGTTGTGGCAAGAGACCCAGTACTTC
>-|-|TRBJ2-2|TRBV29-1
CSVDRLTGELFF
TGCAGCGTTGACAGGCTCACCGGGGAGCTGTTTTTT
>-|-|TRBJ1-5|TRBV19
CASSPEGYSNQPQHF
TGTGCCAGTAGCCCCGAAGGGTATAGCAATCAGCCCCAGCATTTT
>-|few|TRBJ2-6|TRBV18
CASSPTTGTARPGANVLTF
TGTGCCAGCTCGCCGACTACCGGGACGGCGCGTCCTGGGGCCAACGTCCTGACTTTC
>-|-|TRBJ1-3|TRBV28
CASIGWGSGNTIYF
TGTGCCAGCATTGGGTGGGGGAGTGGAAACACCATATATTTT
>-|-|TRBJ2-1|TRBV12-1
CTSSFVLGFYWRTRCDEQFF
TGTACCAGCAGCTTTGTACTAGGGTTTTACTGGAGAACTAGGTGCGATGAGCAGTTCTTC
>TRBD2|-|TRBJ2-1|TRBV28
CASILGTSGGYEQFF
TGTGCCAGCATCTTGGGGACTAGCGGGGGATATGAGCAGTTCTTC
>TRBD1|-|TRBJ1-1|TRBV6-8
CAISVGTGEAEAFF
TGTGCCATCAGTGTCGGGACAGGGGAGGCTGAAGCTTTCTTT
>-|few|TRBJ1-2|TRBV11-3
CASSLGSGSRGYGYTF
TGTGCCAGCAGCTTAGGATCGGGCTCCAGGGGCTATGGCTACACCTTC
>-|-|TRBJ1-5|TRBV19
CASSIKAAGDQPQHF
TGTGCCAGTAGTATAAAGGCGGCAGGGGATCAGCCCCAGCATTTT
>-|few|TRBJ1-1|TRBV19
CASSISGEAFF
TGTGCCAGTAGTATCTCTGGGGAAGCTTTCTTT
>TRBD1|few|TRBJ1-1|TRBV28
CASSSRGRTEAFF
TGTGCCAGCAGTTCGAGGGGGCGCACTGAAGCTTTCTTT
>TRBD1|-|TRBJ2-7|TRBV5-1
CASSLRRQGANEQYF
TGCGCCAGCAGCTTAAGGAGACAGGGGGCCAACGAGCAGTACTTC
>TRBD2|-|TRBJ2-1|TRBV15
CATSSGLAGGYEQFF
TGTGCCACCAGCAGCGGGCTAGCGGGGGGCTATGAGCAGTTCTTC
>-|once|TRBJ2-3|TRBV6-8
CASSEGGAVDTQYF
TGTGCCAGCAGTGAGGGCGGAGCGGTAGATACGCAGTATTTT
>-|-|TRBJ1-3|TRBV15
CATSRDVAIRDTIYF
TGTGCCACCAGCAGAGACGTGGCCATCAGAGACACCATATATTTT
>-|once|TRBJ2-1|TRBV28
CASSDFGSYNEQFF
TGTGCCAGCAGTGACTTTGGGAGCTACAATGAGCAGTTCTTC
>-|-|TRBJ2-7|TRBV19
CASSYRSGDEQYF
TGTGCCAGTAGCTATAGGTCAGGAGACGAGCAGTACTTC
>-|-|TRBJ2-1|TRBV19
CASSMTREQFF
TGTGCCAGTAGTATGACGAGAGAGCAGTTCTTC
>TRBD2|-|TRBJ2-5|TRBV10-1
CASSEIGLAGQETQYF
TGCGCCAGCAGTGAAATTGGACTAGCGGGACAAGAGACCCAGTACTTC
>TRBD2|-|TRBJ2-2|TRBV30
CAWSGGTSNTGELFF
TGTGCCTGGAGTGGAGGGACTAGTAACACCGGGGAGCTGTTTTTT
>-|-|TRBJ2-7|TRBV28
CATLKWGRYYEQYF
TGTGCCACGTTAAAGTGGGGGAGATACTACGAGCAGTACTTC
>-|-|TRBJ2-5|TRBV10-3
CAISESSETQYF
TGTGCCATCAGTGAGTCTTCGGAGACCCAGTACTTC
>-|-|TRBJ2-7|TRBV19
CASSIGGQLSYEQYF
TGTGCCAGTAGTATAGGAGGACAGTTATCCTACGAGCAGTACTTC
>-|-|TRBJ1-4|TRBV6-8
CASSWTDRREKLFF
TGTGCCAGCAGTTGGACCGACAGGCGGGAAAAACTGTTTTTT
>-|medium-sized|TRBJ2-3|TRBV11-3
CASSLDEGIADTQYF
TGTGCCAGCAGCTTAGACGAGGGGATCGCAGATACGCAGTATTTT
>TRBD1|once|TRBJ2-6|TRBV5-1
CASTPDRGTSWANVLTF
TGCGCCAGCACCCCGGACAGGGGGACCTCTTGGGCCAACGTCCTGACTTTC